The 26 T cell receptor beta chains below come from one sample, sequenced in a study of blood T cell repertoires in COVID-19. The protocol was immunoSEQ multiplex PCR, while the TCRdb copy is restricted to in-frame clones and leaves out a portion. The sample consists of 200,000 to 250,000 clones, about nine tenths of them appearing once. The material sequenced was peripheral blood. The receptors derive from a man between 50 and 59 years old with acute or convalescent COVID-19.

This chain joins TRBV6-5 and TRBJ2-7, with D possibly TRBD2 on 6 matching bases. V was cut by 6 bases and J by 6 bases, with 18 bases left in between. Germline V gene lookup returns CDR1 MNHEY and CDR2 SVGAGI. This CDR3 is built from 14 residues. CDR3 DNA sequence: TGTGCCAGCAGACCCACAGGAGGGAGAGGCGAGCAGTACTTC. It encodes CASRPTGGRGEQYF.

Regarding this clone: The sample has other DNA sequences that encode this CDR3 too. The gene calls are TRBV6-5 and TRBJ1-4, with 9 bases fitting TRBD1. There are 13 residues in the CDR3. Germline V lookup: CDR1 MNHEY, CDR2 SVGAGI. With 8 bases clipped from V and 8 bases from J, the junction kept 6 bases outside the gene matches. CDR3 bases: TGTGCCAGCTCCCGGGACAGGGACGAAAAACTGTTTTTT. The encoded protein is CASSRDRDEKLFF.

This chain connects TRBV19 to TRBJ1-5, with TRBD1 identical over 8 bases. The CDR3 is 16 residues long. The germline gives CDR1 LNHDA, CDR2 SQIVND (reference sequence). J gave up 2 bases and V 9 bases, and 12 bases lay outside the gene matches. The CDR3 DNA reads as TGTGCCAGCGCTGACAGGGGCAGTGGTGGCAATCAGCCCCAGCATTTT. This gives the protein CASADRGSGGNQPQHF.

This sequence joins TRBV10-1 and TRBJ2-1; 10 bases map to TRBD1. The germline gives CDR1 WNHNN, CDR2 SYGVQD (reference sequence). Trimming cost V 6 bases and J 4 bases; bases outside gene matches: 6. The CDR3 is made up of 15 amino acids. The CDR3 nucleotides read TGCGCCAGCAGCCGGGGACAGGGGACTTACAATGAGCAGTTCTTC. Translation: CASSRGQGTYNEQFF.

This clone was seen a single time. CDR3 residues: CASSPRPGQGQGTEAFF. The CDR3 DNA is TGTGCCAGCTCACCCCGACCGGGACAGGGGCAGGGGACTGAAGCTTTCTTT. The chain links TRBV18 to TRBJ1-1, with 10 nucleotides matching TRBD1. This CDR3 spans 17 amino acids. Germline CDR1 reads KGHSH; CDR2 reads LQKENI. V was pared by 3 bases and J by 5 bases, with 12 bases of the junction left unmatched.

V is TRBV19 and J is TRBJ1-5; 8 bases fit TRBD1. Germline values: CDR1 LNHDA, CDR2 SQIVND (reference sequence). This CDR3 comprises 16 residues. Trimming cost V 4 bases and J 2 bases; bases outside gene matches: 7. DNA for the CDR3: TGTGCCAGTAGTACCTGGACAGGGTTTGGCAATCAGCCCCAGCATTTT. This sequence encodes CASSTWTGFGNQPQHF. The complete variable domain, with remaining parts taken from reference TRBV19 and TRBJ1-5, reads DGGITQSPKYLFRKEGQNVTLSCEQNLNHDAMYWYRQDPGQGLRLIYYSQIVNDFQKGDIAEGYSVSREKKESFPLTVTSAQKNPTAFYLCASSTWTGFGNQPQHFGDGTRLSIL.

The V call is TRBV2, the J call TRBJ2-6; unclear D gene. The CDR3 is 15 amino acids. V dropped 4 bases and J dropped 0 bases, with 7 bases sitting between them. CDR1 is SNHLY, CDR2 FYNNEI, per germline. CDR3 amino acids: CASSVTASGANVLTF. DNA of the CDR3: TGTGCCAGCAGTGTCACAGCCTCTGGGGCCAACGTCCTGACTTTC.

This clone has only one observation. J is TRBJ1-2 and V is TRBV15; D is unclear. From germline, CDR1 is LNHNV and CDR2 YYDKDF (reference sequence). The CDR3 runs 14 residues. V gave up 0 bases and J gave up 4 bases, with 9 bases separating them. CDR3 in DNA: TGTGCCACCAGCAGAGATGATGAGCGCTATGGCTACACCTTC. Its translation is CATSRDDERYGYTF.

This sequence joins TRBV5-1 and TRBJ2-1; 7 nucleotides line up with TRBD1. J lost 16 bases, V lost 2 bases, and 9 bases had no gene match. The CDR3 is made up of 12 amino acids. Germline lookup yields CDR1 SGHRS and CDR2 YFSETQ. CDR3 loop: CASSFDRESVFF. CDR3 coding DNA: TGCGCCAGCAGCTTTGACAGGGAATCGGTTTTCTTC.

The CDR3 here is CASSLTGATYEQYF. The DNA of the CDR3 is TGTGCCAGCAGCTTGACAGGGGCGACCTACGAGCAGTACTTC. This chain links TRBV5-5 with TRBJ2-7; TRBD1 aligns across 7 bases. The germline CDR1 and CDR2 sequences are SGHKS and YYEKEE (reference sequence). The J segment lost 2 bases and the V segment lost 1 base, leaving 3 bases of the junction unmatched. The CDR3 is 14 residues long.

The rearrangement links TRBV6-6 to TRBJ1-2; D possibly corresponds to TRBD1 (5 bases). Germline loops: CDR1 MNHNY, CDR2 SVGAGI (reference sequence). Trimming removed 2 bases from V and 8 bases from J, with 12 bases in between. The CDR3 sequence is 13 residues long. CDR3 protein: CASSYADKGGYTF. The CDR3 nucleotides are TGTGCCAGCAGTTACGCGGACAAGGGGGGCTACACCTTC.

V usage is TRBV2 and J usage is TRBJ1-2; tentatively, D is TRBD1 (6 bases). CDR1 and CDR2 (germline): SNHLY, FYNNEI. Trimming stripped 3 bases from V and 8 bases from J, with 13 bases between. The CDR3 is made up of 13 amino acids. CDR3 in amino acids: CASSDRGARGYTF. CDR3 in DNA: TGTGCCAGCAGTGATCGGGGGGCGCGAGGCTACACCTTC.

CDR3 amino acids: CASSLYARGGYGYTF. The CDR3 DNA follows: TGTGCCAGCAGCTTGTACGCCAGGGGTGGATATGGCTACACCTTC. The rearrangement uses TRBV5-8 and TRBJ1-2, with a weak D call TRBD1 (6 bases). Trimming took off 1 base at V and 5 bases at J, with 15 bases between the two ends. Germline V gives CDR1 SGHTS, CDR2 YDEGEE. The CDR3 is made up of 15 amino acids.

The gene calls are TRBV23-1 and TRBJ1-4, with unresolved D. TRBV23-1 is noted as an ORF with a role that remains uncertain. The CDR3 totals 12 residues. V was pared by 9 bases and J by 5 bases, with 10 bases between. The DNA for the CDR3 is TGCGCCAGGGACGGAGGGAATGAAAAACTGTTTTTT. Translation: CARDGGNEKLFF.

V and J are TRBV5-1 and TRBJ1-4; D call uncertain. The CDR3 covers 15 residues. With 6 bases removed from V and 0 bases from J, the gap between germline ends came to 12 bases. The germline gives CDR1 SGHRS, CDR2 YFSETQ. The CDR3 DNA reads TGCGCCAGCACCCCGGGAGGGTCAACTAATGAAAAACTGTTTTTT. As protein: CASTPGGSTNEKLFF.

The chain couples TRBV7-9 to TRBJ1-1; tentative D call: TRBD1 (6 bases). V gave up 2 bases and J gave up 2 bases, with 12 bases separating them. Germline assignment: CDR1 SEHNR and CDR2 FQNEAQ (reference sequence). CDR3 length equals 15 residues. The CDR3 is CASSLTGGTNTEAFF. As DNA, the CDR3 is TGTGCCAGCAGCTTAACGGGGGGGACAAACACTGAAGCTTTCTTT. Full variable domain (outside the CDR3, taken from reference TRBV7-9 and TRBJ1-1): DTGVSQNPRHKITKRGQNVTFRCDPISEHNRLYWYRQTLGQGPEFLTYFQNEAQLEKSRLLSDRFSAERPKGSFSTLEIQRTEQGDSAMYLCASSLTGGTNTEAFFGQGTRLTVV.

The table lists this clone with a few counts. The rearrangement joins TRBV5-1 to TRBJ2-1; no clear D gene. V dropped 2 bases and J dropped 0 bases, with 9 bases sitting between them. The CDR3 sequence is 15 residues long. In germline, CDR1 is SGHRS, CDR2 YFSETQ. CDR3 nucleotides: TGCGCCAGCAGCTTACCCGAGAGCTCCTACAATGAGCAGTTCTTC. Its translation is CASSLPESSYNEQFF.

This chain uses TRBV27 with TRBJ2-1, with D possibly TRBD2 on 6 matching bases. V was trimmed by 3 bases and J by 2 bases, leaving 11 bases between them. This CDR3 spans 15 amino acids. Germline CDR1 reads MNHEY; CDR2 reads SMNVEV (reference sequence). Written as DNA, the CDR3 is TGTGCCAGCAGTTTCCCCGGGGGACCCTACAATGAGCAGTTCTTC. It translates to CASSFPGGPYNEQFF.

The rearrangement links TRBV7-8 to TRBJ1-1, with 10 bases identical to TRBD1. The CDR3 runs to 15 residues. Germline lookup yields CDR1 SGHVS and CDR2 FQNEAQ. V lost 5 bases, J lost 4 bases, and 7 bases stayed unmatched. CDR3: CASSRDRGGLTEAFF. The DNA of the CDR3 is TGTGCCAGCAGCAGGGACAGGGGTGGCCTCACTGAAGCTTTCTTT.

The chain joins TRBV7-3 to TRBJ2-5, with D perhaps matching TRBD2 (6 bases). The germline V and J ends were trimmed by 1 base and 5 bases, with 11 bases remaining between them. This CDR3 spans 14 amino acids. The germline V gene encodes CDR1 SGHTA and CDR2 FQGTGA. The CDR3 is CASSLRGGGETQYF. The CDR3 nucleotides are TGTGCCAGCAGCTTAAGAGGCGGAGGGGAGACCCAGTACTTC.

This chain uses TRBV7-9 with TRBJ1-5; D is unresolved. The CDR3 contains 16 residues. Trimming removed 0 bases from V and 3 bases from J, with 12 bases in between. CDR1 and CDR2 from the germline V gene are SEHNR and FQNEAQ (reference sequence). The chain's CDR3 is CASSLALSGFNQPQHF. CDR3 DNA sequence: TGTGCCAGCAGCTTAGCGCTTTCAGGCTTCAATCAGCCCCAGCATTTT.

In nucleotides, the CDR3 is TGTGCCAGCAGACGGACAGAGAACTATGGCTACACCTTC. This translates into CASRRTENYGYTF. This rearrangement joins TRBV6-5 to TRBJ1-2, with D possibly TRBD1 on 6 matching bases. The V and J ends lost 6 bases and 2 bases respectively, with 10 bases between them. CDR3 length: 13 amino acids. Germline CDR1 MNHEY, CDR2 SVGAGI.

V usage is TRBV27 and J usage is TRBJ2-1; a weak D match, TRBD2 (7 bases). Trimming cost V 3 bases and J 6 bases, with 15 bases left between them. Germline lookup yields CDR1 MNHEY and CDR2 SMNVEV (reference sequence). CDR3 size: 15 residues. The chain's CDR3 is CASSFGRGPVNEQFF. The CDR3 DNA is TGTGCCAGCAGTTTTGGGCGGGGGCCCGTCAATGAGCAGTTCTTC.

This chain uses TRBV2 with TRBJ2-7; 8 nucleotides agree with TRBD1. The CDR3 loop spans 13 amino acids. In germline, CDR1 is SNHLY, CDR2 FYNNEI. V shed 8 bases and J 4 bases; nucleotides not matched to a gene: 7. This chain's CDR3 is CASGQGELYEQYF. The CDR3 region has the DNA TGTGCCAGCGGACAGGGAGAATTGTACGAGCAGTACTTC.

This clone was seen a handful of times. The gene calls are TRBV27 and TRBJ2-3; 12 bases fit TRBD1. Trimming cost V 8 bases and J 6 bases; bases outside gene matches: 6. The CDR3 has 14 residues. Per germline, CDR1 MNHEY and CDR2 SMNVEV (reference sequence). CDR3 in amino acids: CASSGTGGPDTQYF. The CDR3 bases are TGTGCCAGCTCCGGGACAGGGGGCCCGGATACGCAGTATTTT.

The V call is TRBV5-5, the J call TRBJ2-7; TRBD2 aligns across 10 bases. Per the germline V gene, CDR1 is SGHKS and CDR2 is YYEKEE (reference sequence). CDR3 length: 14 residues. V lost 4 bases and J lost 3; bases outside the gene matches: 4. The CDR3 is CASSRTSGRYEQYF. For the CDR3, the DNA is TGTGCCAGCAGCAGGACTAGCGGACGCTACGAGCAGTACTTC.